This T cell receptor (beta chain) was profiled in a study of OX40 agonist ivuxolimab in advanced cancers. TCRdb's table, derived via immunoSEQ multiplex PCR, lists solely in-frame clones and lacks some. The sample lists 85,000 to 100,000 clones; roughly 90% were seen once. Of note for this clone: Its matching antigen is unknown.

Trimming removed 4 bases at V and 10 bases at J, with 20 bases between. Germline lookup yields CDR1 SGHDT and CDR2 YYEEEE. The CDR3 runs 15 residues. Study-wide results and caveats: Also showing low normalized T-cell clonal expansion were some of the nonresponders.

The V call is TRBV5-6, the J call TRBJ2-2; D remains ambiguous. The source of this sequence is an adult with an advanced solid tumor such as melanoma, head and neck, liver or kidney cancer. Sequencing used CD4+ or CD8+ T cells sorted from blood, obtained in a trial of the OX40 agonist ivuxolimab. The CDR3 sequence: CASSQNTLGLEELFF. The CDR3 DNA sequence: TGTGCCAGCAGCCAAAACACCCTCGGGCTGGAGGAGCTGTTTTTT.